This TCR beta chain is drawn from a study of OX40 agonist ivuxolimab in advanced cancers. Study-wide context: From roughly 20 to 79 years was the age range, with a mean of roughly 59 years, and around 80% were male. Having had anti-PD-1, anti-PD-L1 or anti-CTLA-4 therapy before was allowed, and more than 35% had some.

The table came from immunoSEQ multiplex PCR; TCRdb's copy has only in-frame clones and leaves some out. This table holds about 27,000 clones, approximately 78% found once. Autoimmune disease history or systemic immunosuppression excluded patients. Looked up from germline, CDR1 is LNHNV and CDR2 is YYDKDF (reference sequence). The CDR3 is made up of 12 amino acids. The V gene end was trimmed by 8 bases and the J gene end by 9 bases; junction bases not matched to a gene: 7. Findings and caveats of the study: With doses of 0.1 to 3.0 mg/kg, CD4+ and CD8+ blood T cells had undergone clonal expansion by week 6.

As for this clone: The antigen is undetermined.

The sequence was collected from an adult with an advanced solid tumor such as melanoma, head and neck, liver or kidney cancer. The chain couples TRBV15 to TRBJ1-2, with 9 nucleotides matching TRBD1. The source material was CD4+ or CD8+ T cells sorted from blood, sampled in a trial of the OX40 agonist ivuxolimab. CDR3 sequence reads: CATEGQGGRYTF. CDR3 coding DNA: TGTGCCACCGAGGGACAGGGAGGCCGCTACACCTTC.